This T cell receptor beta chain originates from a study of cytomegalovirus exposure and HLA in healthy donors. The PCR had 60 Vbeta and 13 Jbeta primers. TCRdb keeps only in-frame clones here, not all; method: immunoSEQ multiplex PCR. The sample shows about 130,000 clones, 65% to 90% of them seen only once. CDR1 SGHRS and CDR2 YFSETQ come from the germline V gene. Trimming pared 1 base from V and 4 bases from J, leaving 12 bases between. The CDR3 runs 16 residues. The clonotype was recovered from a male donor in good health and CMV-seropositive. The chain links TRBV5-1 to TRBJ2-6; tentatively, D is TRBD2 (7 bases). The specimen was PBMCs. CDR3 protein: CASSLFGGPGANVLTF. The CDR3 DNA sequence: TGCGCCAGCAGCTTGTTCGGGGGGCCGGGGGCCAACGTCCTGACTTTC.